This T cell receptor beta chain appears in the sequencing data of a study of OX40 agonist ivuxolimab in advanced cancers. Germline lookup yields CDR1 SGHNT and CDR2 YYREEE (reference sequence). There are 14 residues in the CDR3. Trimming took off 1 base at V and 6 bases at J, with 8 bases between the two ends. This clone has only a few counts. Clones were read by immunoSEQ multiplex PCR, and TCRdb kept only the in-frame ones, dropping some. The repertoire includes more than 70,000 clones, 65% to 90% of them detected once, and 0.5% to 0.55% sits in the top ten. The source material was CD4+ or CD8+ T cells sorted from blood, sampled in a trial of the OX40 agonist ivuxolimab. The TCR sequence derives from an adult with an advanced solid tumor such as melanoma, head and neck, liver or kidney cancer. The chain combines TRBV5-4 with TRBJ1-6; the D gene is possibly TRBD1 (5 bases). The CDR3 region is CASSLTGLNSPLHF. CDR3 in DNA: TGTGCCAGCAGCTTGACAGGACTTAATTCACCCCTCCACTTT.